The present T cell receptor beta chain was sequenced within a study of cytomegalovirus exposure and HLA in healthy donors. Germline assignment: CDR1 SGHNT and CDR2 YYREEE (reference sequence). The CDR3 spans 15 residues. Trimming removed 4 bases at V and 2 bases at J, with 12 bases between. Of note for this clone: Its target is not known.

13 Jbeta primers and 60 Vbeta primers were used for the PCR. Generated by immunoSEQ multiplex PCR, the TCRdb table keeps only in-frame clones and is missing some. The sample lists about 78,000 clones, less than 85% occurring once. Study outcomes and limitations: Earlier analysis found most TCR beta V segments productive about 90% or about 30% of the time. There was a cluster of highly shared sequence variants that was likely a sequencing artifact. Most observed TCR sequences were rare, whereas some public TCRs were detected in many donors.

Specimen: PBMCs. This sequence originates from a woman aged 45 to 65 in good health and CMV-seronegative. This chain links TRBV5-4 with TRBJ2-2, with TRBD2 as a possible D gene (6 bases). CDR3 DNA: TGTGCCAGCAGCGTCGGGACTCCAAACACCGGGGAGCTGTTTTTT. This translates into CASSVGTPNTGELFF.